This entry concerns a single TCR beta chain. This entry is derived from a study of blood T cell repertoires in COVID-19. Study-level background: Samples representing acute and convalescent COVID-19 were sourced from the United States, Italy and Spain. T cells, B-cell-depleted T cells, or PBMCs provided the cDNA or gDNA that served as material.

Per the original data handling: Nucleated cell counts were estimated from reference gene primer amplification. The assay was immunoSEQ multiplex PCR, and TCRdb's table has in-frame clones only and misses some. That table is the source of V, J and clone size, and D and trimming were worked out from the DNA. The table lists some 250,000 clones, around 90% of them singletons. This CDR3 has 16 amino acids. Per the germline V gene, CDR1 is SGHTA and CDR2 is FQGNSA. Unmatched junction bases numbered 11, after V lost 5 bases and J lost 6 bases. Sequencing input: peripheral blood. This clonotype originated in a woman in her forties who had recovered from COVID-19. V usage is TRBV7-2 and J usage is TRBJ2-2; 8 bases are a match to TRBD2. The CDR3 loop is CASSAPPGLGPGELFF. The CDR3 region has the DNA TGTGCCAGCAGCGCCCCACCGGGACTAGGGCCCGGGGAGCTGTTTTTT.